The present TCR beta chain was sequenced within a study of radiation and T cells in renal cell carcinoma. This table comes from immunoSEQ multiplex PCR, and its TCRdb copy is limited to in-frame clones, with some not included. The top ten hold 9.4% of the sample, which has tens of thousands of clones, around 81% seen once. The CDR3 sequence is 16 residues long. Germline V gene sequence: CDR1 PRHDT, CDR2 FYEKMQ (reference sequence). J lost 1 base, V lost 1 base, and 4 bases had no gene match. Indicated time point: blood 4 weeks post-SBRT, at nephrectomy. The treatment here: 15 Gy SBRT to primary tumor, nephrectomy 4 weeks later.

This TCR derives from a man over 45 with renal cell carcinoma. Sequenced material: blood, taken from a patient whose treatment included radiotherapy and nephrectomy. The chain couples TRBV13 to TRBJ2-3; 8 nucleotides line up with TRBD2. The DNA for the CDR3 is TGTGCCAGCAGCTTAGCTCCGACTAGCGGCACAGATACGCAGTATTTT. Translated: CASSLAPTSGTDTQYF.